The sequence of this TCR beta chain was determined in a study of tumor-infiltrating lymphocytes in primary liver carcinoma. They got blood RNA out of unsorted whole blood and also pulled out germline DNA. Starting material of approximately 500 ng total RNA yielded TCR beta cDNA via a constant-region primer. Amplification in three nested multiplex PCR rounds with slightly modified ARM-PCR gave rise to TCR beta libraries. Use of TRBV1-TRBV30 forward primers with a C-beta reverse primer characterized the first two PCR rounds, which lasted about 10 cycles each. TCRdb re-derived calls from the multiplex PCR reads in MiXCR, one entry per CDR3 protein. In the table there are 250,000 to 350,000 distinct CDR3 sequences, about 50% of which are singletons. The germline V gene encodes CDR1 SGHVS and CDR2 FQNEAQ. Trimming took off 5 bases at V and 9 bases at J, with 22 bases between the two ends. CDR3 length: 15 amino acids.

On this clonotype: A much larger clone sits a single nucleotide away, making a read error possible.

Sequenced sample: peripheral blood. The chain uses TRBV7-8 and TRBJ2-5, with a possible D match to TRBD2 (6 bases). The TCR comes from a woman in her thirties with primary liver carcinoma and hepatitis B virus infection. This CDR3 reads CASSPRDLTWEAQYF. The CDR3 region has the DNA TGTGCCAGCAGCCCTAGGGACCTCACGTGGGAGGCCCAGTACTTC. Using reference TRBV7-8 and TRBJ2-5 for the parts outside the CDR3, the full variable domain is GAGVSQSPRYKVAKRGQDVALRCDPISGHVSLFWYQQALGQGPEFLTYFQNEAQLDKSGLPSDRFFAERPEGSVSTLKIQRTQQEDSAVYLCASSPRDLTWEAQYFGPGTRLLVL.